Presented here are 14 T cell receptor beta chains from one specimen sequenced in a study of blood T cell repertoires in COVID-19 (dated by TCRdb to about 2020). Libraries were made using the immunoSEQ multiplex PCR assay. TCRdb took over this immuneACCESS table, retaining in-frame rearrangements with V and J assigned. Such tables are incomplete; in checked studies, under half of the missing clones stem from an unresolved V gene, and the remainder is unexplained. In all, the sample holds some 220,000 clones, and around 80% of those were seen once. The ten largest clonotypes hold around 13% of the sample. Sequencing input: peripheral blood. The receptors stem from a human donor in a cohort sampled during active COVID-19.

This clone was seen more than once but under ten times. The chain combines TRBV5-1 with TRBJ1-2, with 8 bases matching TRBD1. The CDR3 contains 14 residues. Germline V gene sequence: CDR1 SGHRS, CDR2 YFSETQ. V gave up 4 bases and J gave up 4 bases; unmatched junction bases: 6. CDR3 sequence reads: CASSPGQGVYGYTF. The DNA of the CDR3 is TGCGCCAGCAGCCCTGGACAGGGAGTCTATGGCTACACCTTC.

The sample holds one count of this clone. The J gene is TRBJ2-5, the V gene TRBV2; TRBD2 is a possible D gene (6 bases). V shed 5 bases and J shed 2 bases, with 12 bases lying between them. CDR3 size: 14 residues. Per germline, CDR1 SNHLY and CDR2 FYNNEI. Written as DNA, the CDR3 is TGTGCCAGCAGTAACTTCGGGGGACAAGAGACCCAGTACTTC. Translating it yields CASSNFGGQETQYF. Using reference TRBV2 and TRBJ2-5 for the parts outside the CDR3, the full variable domain is EPEVTQTPSHQVTQMGQEVILRCVPISNHLYFYWYRQILGQKVEFLVSFYNNEISEKSEIFDDQFSVERPDGSNFTLKIRSTKLEDSAMYFCASSNFGGQETQYFGPGTRLLVL.

V usage is TRBV18 and J usage is TRBJ1-3; D is uncertain. Germline V gene lookup returns CDR1 KGHSH and CDR2 LQKENI. The CDR3 consists of 14 residues. The germline V and J ends were trimmed by 1 base and 3 bases, with 7 bases remaining between them. CDR3 nucleotides: TGTGCCAGCTCACCACGAGGGAGTGGAAACACCATATATTTT. It codes for CASSPRGSGNTIYF. Drawing the rest from reference TRBV18 and TRBJ1-3, the complete variable domain is NAGVMQNPRHLVRRRGQEARLRCSPMKGHSHVYWYRQLPEEGLKFMVYLQKENIIDESGMPKERFSAEFPKEGPSILRIQQVVRGDSAAYFCASSPRGSGNTIYFGEGSWLTVV.

With regard to this clone: A junction end diverges from the germline sequence, so it may reflect a read error. The CDR3 loop reads CASSLSDDSIEQYF. Here the CDR3 DNA reads TGTGCTAGCAGCTTATCTGACGACTCCATAGAGCAGTACTTC. The V gene is TRBV7-7, the J gene TRBJ2-7; D ambiguous. CDR3 size: 14 residues. Germline CDR1 and CDR2: SSHAT and FNYEAQ (reference sequence). The variable domain in full, with the rest retrieved from reference TRBV7-7 and TRBJ2-7, is GAGVSQSPRYKVTKRGQDVTLRCDPISSHATLYWYQQALGQGPEFLTYFNYEAQPDKSGLPSDRFSAERPEGSISTLTIQRTEQRDSAMYRCASSLSDDSIEQYFGPGTRLTVT.

The genes are TRBV11-2 and TRBJ1-1; D is unclear. Trimming took 1 base from V and 0 from J, leaving 9 bases between them. There are 15 residues in the CDR3. Germline V gene data show CDR1 as SGHAT and CDR2 as FQNNGV. The CDR3 spells CASSLALAVNTEAFF. CDR3 DNA: TGTGCCAGCAGCTTAGCTCTGGCGGTGAACACTGAAGCTTTCTTT.

The rearrangement joins TRBV11-2 to TRBJ2-2, with 8 bases lining up with TRBD1. Germline lookup yields CDR1 SGHAT and CDR2 FQNNGV. Trimming at V came to 3 bases and at J to 6 bases, leaving 6 bases not matched to a gene. CDR3 length: 15 residues. The CDR3 sequence is CASSLSTGVPGELFF. The CDR3 DNA reads as TGTGCCAGCAGCTTGTCGACAGGGGTACCCGGGGAGCTGTTTTTT. Full variable domain (rest looked up from reference TRBV11-2 and TRBJ2-2): EAGVAQSPRYKIIEKRQSVAFWCNPISGHATLYWYQQILGQGPKLLIQFQNNGVVDDSQLPKDRFSAERLKGVDSTLKIQPAKLEDSAVYLCASSLSTGVPGELFFGEGSRLTVL.

CDR3 in DNA: TGTGCCAGCAGCTCGGACAGGGTATCTCCCCTCCACTTT. Its translation is CASSSDRVSPLHF. This chain links TRBV7-2 with TRBJ1-6; 8 nucleotides match TRBD1. The CDR3 totals 13 residues. Per the germline V gene, CDR1 is SGHTA and CDR2 is FQGNSA. J was trimmed by 13 bases and V by 4 bases; bases with no gene match: 6. The variable domain in full, with the rest retrieved from reference TRBV7-2 and TRBJ1-6, is GAGVSQSPSNKVTEKGKDVELRCDPISGHTALYWYRQSLGQGLEFLIYFQGNSAPDKSGLPSDRFSAERTGGSVSTLTIQRTQQEDSAVYLCASSSDRVSPLHFGNGTRLTVT.

A note on this clone: In the same sample, other DNA sequences code for this CDR3. The rearrangement links TRBV5-1 to TRBJ2-1; 7 nucleotides agree with TRBD1. J lost 1 base, V lost 3 bases, and 4 bases had no gene match. Germline CDR1 is SGHRS and CDR2 is YFSETQ. This CDR3 region has 15 residues. The DNA for the CDR3 is TGCGCCAGCAGCTCGTCAGGGGGATCCTACAATGAGCAGTTCTTC. This sequence encodes CASSSSGGSYNEQFF.

The chain carries TRBV4-3 and TRBJ2-3, with a tentative D call TRBD1 (6 bases). CDR1 is LGHNA, CDR2 YSLEER, per germline. V lost 5 bases and J lost 5, with 14 bases in between. The CDR3 is 14 amino acids. The CDR3 nucleotides are TGCGCCAGCAGCTGGAACAGGGCGCAAGATACGCAGTATTTT. Amino acid sequence: CASSWNRAQDTQYF.

The chain employs TRBV11-3 and TRBJ2-7, with no clear D. Deletions cut 2 bases from V and 2 bases from J, with 10 bases between. The CDR3 contains 14 residues. The germline V gene has CDR1 SGHNT and CDR2 YENEEA. The CDR3 bases are TGTGCCAGCAGCTTACCCCCACAAACCTACGAGCAGTACTTC. Translating it yields CASSLPPQTYEQYF.

Here the CDR3 reads CSASSYTSVYSNEQFF. In DNA, the CDR3 is TGCAGTGCTAGTTCATACACTAGCGTTTATTCCAATGAGCAGTTCTTC. This chain links TRBV20-1 with TRBJ2-1; 7 bases are a match to TRBD2. The germline V gene encodes CDR1 DFQATT and CDR2 SNEGSKA (reference sequence). V gave up 3 bases and J gave up 6 bases; unmatched junction bases: 14. The length of the CDR3 is 16 residues.

This clone was seen only a few times. The rearrangement uses TRBV30 and TRBJ1-4; D is possibly TRBD1 (5 bases). Looked up from germline, CDR1 is GTSNPN and CDR2 is SVGIG (reference sequence). The CDR3 runs 14 residues. With 4 bases removed from V and 8 bases from J, the gap between germline ends came to 17 bases. CDR3 region: CAWKGQGNKEKLFF. The CDR3 DNA reads TGTGCCTGGAAGGGCCAGGGAAATAAAGAAAAACTGTTTTTT.

V is TRBV7-2 and J is TRBJ2-1, with 14 bases that match TRBD2. The CDR3 has 17 amino acids. From germline, CDR1 is SGHTA and CDR2 FQGNSA. J lost 4 bases, V lost 5 bases, and 7 bases had no gene match. This chain's CDR3 is CASSPWTSGGNYNEQFF. CDR3 nucleotides: TGTGCCAGCAGCCCCTGGACTAGCGGGGGGAATTACAATGAGCAGTTCTTC.

V and J are TRBV11-3 and TRBJ2-2; possible D gene TRBD2, 5 bases. Trimming took 2 bases from V and 0 from J, leaving 10 bases between them. CDR3 length: 16 amino acids. Per germline, CDR1 SGHNT and CDR2 YENEEA. The CDR3 DNA reads as TGTGCCAGCAGCTTACGTACGGGATCGAACACCGGGGAGCTGTTTTTT. Translated: CASSLRTGSNTGELFF.